This section outlines one T cell receptor (beta chain) sequence together with its context. Its specificity is unknown. RNA totalling about 0.45 to 1 ug underwent reverse transcription with random hexamers. MiXCR was run by TCRdb on the immunoSEQ multiplex PCR reads, yielding one entry per CDR3 protein. The sample lists over 130,000 distinct CDR3 sequences, roughly 96% occurring once. The V and J ends lost 2 bases and 4 bases, in that order; junction bases with no gene match: 4. Per germline, CDR1 LGHNT and CDR2 FRNRAP. The length of the CDR3 is 16 residues. The sample comes from a study of CD8 T cells in Susac syndrome. Overall study findings and caveats: The authors acknowledged that their TCR sequencing and HLA analysis involved a relatively small number of individuals.

Negative isolation was used for CD8+ and CD4+ T cells, and FACS enrichment was applied to TEMRA cells. The V gene is TRBV12-5, the J gene TRBJ2-1, with 11 bases matching TRBD2. The receptor comes from a human donor with multiple sclerosis. Source material: CD4+ T cells from PBMCs. CDR3 amino acids: CASGLIAGGAYNEQFF. The CDR3 nucleotides read TGTGCTAGTGGTTTGATAGCGGGGGGGGCATACAATGAGCAGTTCTTC.